This TCR beta chain was found in a study of cytomegalovirus exposure and HLA in healthy donors. On the study more broadly: In an early release, HLA-typed donors contributed tens of millions of unique TCR sequences.

About this clone: Its antigen is not known.

General study results and limits: A missense variant in DCLRE1C was later tied to TCR beta V- and J-gene trimming. Cytomegalovirus association was listed for 150 or so TCR beta chains.

PCR used 60 Vbeta primers and 13 Jbeta primers. TCRdb's copy holds only in-frame clones and misses some; the assay was immunoSEQ multiplex PCR. The data hold tens of thousands of clones, with about 70% observed a single time. Trimming removed 4 bases from V and 2 bases from J, with 14 bases in between. The CDR3 loop spans 15 amino acids. Germline CDR1 is SGHRS and CDR2 is YFSETQ. This chain joins TRBV5-1 and TRBJ2-3; D not resolved. The sequenced sample consisted of PBMCs. The TCR comes from a woman between 45 and 65 years old in good health and CMV-seropositive. The CDR3 region has the DNA TGCGCCAGCAGCACCGACAACTCCTTCACAGATACGCAGTATTTT. Amino acids: CASSTDNSFTDTQYF.